These 14 T cell receptor beta chains came from one sample sequenced in a study of T cells after yellow fever vaccination. MiXCR was run by TCRdb on the 5' RACE reads, yielding one entry per CDR3 protein. The sample lists approximately 6,300 distinct CDR3 sequences; about 6.1% were seen once. The sequencing here drew on PBMCs, either bulk or a sorted T-cell subset (CD4+, CD8+, memory, or dextramer-sorted; not recorded which), taken approximately 15 days after the first yellow fever vaccination. These receptors were taken from a man between 18 and 29 years old who received the YFV17D yellow fever vaccine.

A note on this clonotype: The junction departs from the called germline gene at one end, perhaps through a read error. The rearrangement joins TRBV4-2 to TRBJ2-2; 9 bases map to TRBD2. CDR3 length: 19 amino acids. Looked up from germline, CDR1 is LGHNA and CDR2 is YNFKEQ. The CDR3 here is CASRQVWGKRGATPGELFF. In nucleotides, the CDR3 is TGTGCCAGCAGGCAAGTTTGGGGCAAGCGGGGGGCTACCCCGGGGGAGCTGTTTTTT.

This clonotype has at least ten counts. V is TRBV5-1 and J is TRBJ1-1, with D perhaps matching TRBD1 (6 bases). Germline-derived CDR1 and CDR2 are SGHRS and YFSETQ. CDR3 size: 15 residues. V gave up 7 bases and J gave up 3 bases, with 19 bases separating them. The CDR3 DNA reads as TGCGCCAGCTCCTCAGGGGTTCGTATTTACACTGAAGCTTTCTTT. It translates to CASSSGVRIYTEAFF.

Many counts were recorded for this clonotype. The chain couples TRBV5-5 to TRBJ1-2; the D is unclear. CDR1 SGHKS and CDR2 YYEKEE come from the germline V gene (reference sequence). CDR3 length equals 13 residues. V lost 0 bases to trimming and J lost 8 bases, with 11 bases between them. The CDR3 DNA follows: TGTGCCAGCAGCTTGGACCCCAGAGGAGGCTACACCTTC. Amino acid sequence: CASSLDPRGGYTF.

This clonotype was found many times. The chain couples TRBV7-2 to TRBJ2-5; the match to TRBD2 covers 9 bases. Germline-derived CDR1 and CDR2 are SGHTA and FQGNSA. Trimming removed 5 bases from V and 0 bases from J; junction bases left unmatched: 4. This CDR3 is 15 amino acids long. The CDR3 sequence is CASSPSGGYQETQYF. The CDR3, as DNA: TGTGCCAGCAGCCCCAGCGGGGGGTACCAAGAGACCCAGTACTTC. The variable domain in full, with the rest retrieved from reference TRBV7-2 and TRBJ2-5, is GAGVSQSPSNKVTEKGKDVELRCDPISGHTALYWYRQSLGQGLEFLIYFQGNSAPDKSGLPSDRFSAERTGGSVSTLTIQRTQQEDSAVYLCASSPSGGYQETQYFGPGTRLLVL.

This clonotype was counted many times. The chain joins TRBV9 to TRBJ2-5; the D is unclear. The V end lost 0 bases, the J end lost 5 bases, and 11 bases lay between the germline ends. This CDR3 is 14 amino acids long. Germline values: CDR1 SGDLS, CDR2 YYNGEE. The CDR3 region has the DNA TGTGCCAGCAGCGTAGCGGCTAGATACGAGACCCAGTACTTC. Amino acid sequence: CASSVAARYETQYF.

This clonotype was picked up many times. This chain connects TRBV9 to TRBJ2-1; D is ambiguous. CDR1 SGDLS and CDR2 YYNGEE come from the germline V gene. With 2 bases removed from V and 10 bases from J, the gap between germline ends came to 13 bases. The CDR3 has 13 amino acids. CDR3 sequence (DNA): TGTGCCAGCAGCGTTGGGTTTGGCGTCGAGCAGTTCTTC. This codes for CASSVGFGVEQFF. The variable domain in full, with the rest retrieved from reference TRBV9 and TRBJ2-1, is DSGVTQTPKHLITATGQRVTLRCSPRSGDLSVYWYQQSLDQGLQFLIQYYNGEERAKGNILERFSAQQFPDLHSELNLSSLELGDSALYFCASSVGFGVEQFFGPGTRLTVL.

This clonotype has only a few counts. The V gene is TRBV20-1, the J gene TRBJ1-6; D not resolved. This CDR3 has 17 amino acids. CDR1 DFQATT and CDR2 SNEGSKA come from the germline V gene (reference sequence). CDR3 protein: CCARDSRKSSYNSPLHF. CDR3 DNA sequence: TGCTGCGCTAGAGATTCCCGTAAGAGCTCCTATAATTCACCCCTCCACTTT.

This clonotype was counted ten times or more. V is TRBV7-2 and J is TRBJ2-3, with TRBD1 matching over 7 bases. Germline V lookup: CDR1 SGHTA, CDR2 FQGNSA. After removal of 2 bases from V and 11 bases from J, the junction contained 7 bases not matched to a gene. This CDR3 is built from 13 residues. The chain's CDR3 is CASSLYQGDGQYF. CDR3 coding DNA: TGTGCCAGCAGCTTATATCAGGGGGACGGGCAGTATTTT. The whole variable domain, filled in from reference TRBV7-2 and TRBJ2-3, reads GAGVSQSPSNKVTEKGKDVELRCDPISGHTALYWYRQSLGQGLEFLIYFQGNSAPDKSGLPSDRFSAERTGGSVSTLTIQRTQQEDSAVYLCASSLYQGDGQYFGPGTRLTVL.

By share, this clonotype counts as medium-sized. The V gene is TRBV14, the J gene TRBJ1-1, with a possible D match to TRBD1 (5 bases). This CDR3 is 15 amino acids long. Per germline, CDR1 SGHDN and CDR2 FVKESK. V lost 4 bases and J 0 bases, leaving 12 bases between the germline ends. CDR3 protein: CASSRGGALNTEAFF. CDR3 nucleotide sequence: TGTGCCAGCAGCCGGGGAGGGGCTTTGAACACTGAAGCTTTCTTT.

This clonotype was observed many times. The rearrangement joins TRBV19 to TRBJ2-1; D not certain. V lost 5 bases and J 8 bases, leaving 13 bases between the germline ends. This CDR3 comprises 13 residues. Germline assignment: CDR1 LNHDA and CDR2 SQIVND (reference sequence). The chain's CDR3 is CASSSAYRDEQFF. Written as DNA, the CDR3 is TGTGCCAGTAGTTCGGCCTATCGCGATGAGCAGTTCTTC.

Ten or more counts support this clonotype. The CDR3 nucleotides are TGTGCCACCAGCAGGTCCAAAGCCTACGAGCAGTACTTC. This codes for CATSRSKAYEQYF. This chain uses TRBV15 with TRBJ2-7; D is ambiguous. The CDR3 sequence is 13 residues long. The V gene lost 3 bases and the J gene lost 2 bases, with 8 bases spanning the gap. Germline-derived CDR1 and CDR2 are LNHNV and YYDKDF (reference sequence).

This clonotype was counted a few times. This chain uses TRBV7-9 with TRBJ1-1; D remains unclear. The V end was cut by 0 bases, the J end by 1 base, with 12 bases between. The CDR3 is 16 amino acids. The germline CDR1 and CDR2 sequences are SEHNR and FQNEAQ (reference sequence). As DNA, the CDR3 is TGTGCCAGCAGCTTAGCGCGGATAGGGAGGAACACTGAAGCTTTCTTT. It codes for CASSLARIGRNTEAFF.

This clonotype was detected many times. The V gene is TRBV18, the J gene TRBJ2-1; D gene unclear. CDR3 length equals 18 residues. Germline V gives CDR1 KGHSH, CDR2 LQKENI. The germline V and J ends were trimmed by 0 bases and 0 bases, with 15 bases remaining between them. The chain's CDR3 is CASSPPRLPLSSYNEQFF. The CDR3 DNA reads as TGTGCCAGCTCACCACCCCGGCTTCCTCTGAGCTCCTACAATGAGCAGTTCTTC.

This clonotype was observed many times. V gene TRBV28 combines with J gene TRBJ2-2; 15 bases are shared with TRBD2. The CDR3 runs 19 residues. After removal of 1 base from V and 7 bases from J, the junction contained 10 bases not matched to a gene. Germline loops: CDR1 MDHEN, CDR2 SYDVKM. CDR3 bases: TGTGCCAGCAGTTTATCGCGGACTAGCGGGGGGGCCTTGGTCGGGGAGCTGTTTTTT. As protein: CASSLSRTSGGALVGELFF.